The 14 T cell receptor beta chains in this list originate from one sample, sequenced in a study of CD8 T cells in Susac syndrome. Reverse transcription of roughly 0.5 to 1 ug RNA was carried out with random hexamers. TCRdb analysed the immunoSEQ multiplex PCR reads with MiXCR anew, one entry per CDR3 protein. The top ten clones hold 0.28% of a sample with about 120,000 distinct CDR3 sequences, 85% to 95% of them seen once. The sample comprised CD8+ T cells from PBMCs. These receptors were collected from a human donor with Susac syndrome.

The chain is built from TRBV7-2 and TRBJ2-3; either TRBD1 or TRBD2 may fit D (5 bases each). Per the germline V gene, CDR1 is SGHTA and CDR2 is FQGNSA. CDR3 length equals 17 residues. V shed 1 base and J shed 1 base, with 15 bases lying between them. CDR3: CASSLDPGLTGTDTQYF. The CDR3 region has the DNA TGTGCCAGCAGCTTAGACCCGGGGCTCACTGGCACAGATACGCAGTATTTT.

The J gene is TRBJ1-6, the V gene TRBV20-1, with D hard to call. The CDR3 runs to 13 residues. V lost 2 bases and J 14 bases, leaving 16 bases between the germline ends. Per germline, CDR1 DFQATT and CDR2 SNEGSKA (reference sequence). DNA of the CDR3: TGCAGTGCTAGATCATTACCGAGAGAGGCCCTCCACTTT. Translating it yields CSARSLPREALHF.

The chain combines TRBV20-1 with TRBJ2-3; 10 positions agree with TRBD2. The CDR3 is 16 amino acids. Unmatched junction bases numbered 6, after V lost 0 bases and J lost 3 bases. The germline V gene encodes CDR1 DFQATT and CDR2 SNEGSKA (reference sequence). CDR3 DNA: TGCAGTGCTAGAGATCCGACTAGCGGGCGGACAGATACGCAGTATTTT. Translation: CSARDPTSGRTDTQYF.

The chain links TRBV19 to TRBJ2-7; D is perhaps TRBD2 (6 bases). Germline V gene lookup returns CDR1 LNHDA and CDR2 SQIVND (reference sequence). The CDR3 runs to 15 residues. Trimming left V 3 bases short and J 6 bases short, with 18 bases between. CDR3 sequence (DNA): TGTGCCAGTAGTATCGGGGACGGTCCCGGGGGCGAGCAGTACTTC. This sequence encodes CASSIGDGPGGEQYF. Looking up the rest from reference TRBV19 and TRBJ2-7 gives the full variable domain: DGGITQSPKYLFRKEGQNVTLSCEQNLNHDAMYWYRQDPGQGLRLIYYSQIVNDFQKGDIAEGYSVSREKKESFPLTVTSAQKNPTAFYLCASSIGDGPGGEQYFGPGTRLTVT.

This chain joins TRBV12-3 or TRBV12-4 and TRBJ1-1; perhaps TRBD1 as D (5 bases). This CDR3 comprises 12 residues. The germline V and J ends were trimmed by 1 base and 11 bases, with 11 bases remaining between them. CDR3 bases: TGTGCCAGCAGTTTAGGACAGCTTGAGGCTTTCTTT. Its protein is CASSLGQLEAFF.

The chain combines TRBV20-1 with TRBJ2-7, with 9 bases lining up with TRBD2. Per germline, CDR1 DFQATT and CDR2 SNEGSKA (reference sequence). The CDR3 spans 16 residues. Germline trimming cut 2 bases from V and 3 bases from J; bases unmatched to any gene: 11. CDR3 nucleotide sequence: TGCAGTGCTAGACCGATAGCGGGGGCTATAAACTACGAGCAGTACTTC. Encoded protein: CSARPIAGAINYEQYF.

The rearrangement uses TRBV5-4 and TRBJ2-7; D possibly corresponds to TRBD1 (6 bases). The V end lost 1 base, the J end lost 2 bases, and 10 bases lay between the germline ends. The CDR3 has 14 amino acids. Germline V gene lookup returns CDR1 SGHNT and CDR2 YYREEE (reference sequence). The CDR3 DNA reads TGTGCCAGCAGCTTGTCAGGGGATACCTACGAGCAGTACTTC. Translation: CASSLSGDTYEQYF.

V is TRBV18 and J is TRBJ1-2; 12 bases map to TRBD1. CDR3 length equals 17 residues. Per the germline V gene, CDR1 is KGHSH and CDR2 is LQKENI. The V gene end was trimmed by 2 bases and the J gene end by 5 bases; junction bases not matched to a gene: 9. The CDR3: CASSPGTGGISTYGYTF. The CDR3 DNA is TGTGCCAGCTCACCAGGGACAGGGGGCATCTCAACGTATGGCTACACCTTC.

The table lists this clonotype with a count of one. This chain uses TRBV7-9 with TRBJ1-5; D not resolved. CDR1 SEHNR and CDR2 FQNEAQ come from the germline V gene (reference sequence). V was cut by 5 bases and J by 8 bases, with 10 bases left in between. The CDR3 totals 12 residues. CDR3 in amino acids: CASSPPEEPQHF. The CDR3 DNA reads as TGTGCCAGCAGCCCCCCCGAAGAGCCCCAGCATTTT.

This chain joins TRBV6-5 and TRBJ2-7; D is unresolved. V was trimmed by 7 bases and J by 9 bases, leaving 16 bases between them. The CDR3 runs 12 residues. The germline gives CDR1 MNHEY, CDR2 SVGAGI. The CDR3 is CASNPPEVGQYF. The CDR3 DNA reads TGTGCCAGCAACCCCCCGGAAGTGGGGCAGTACTTC.

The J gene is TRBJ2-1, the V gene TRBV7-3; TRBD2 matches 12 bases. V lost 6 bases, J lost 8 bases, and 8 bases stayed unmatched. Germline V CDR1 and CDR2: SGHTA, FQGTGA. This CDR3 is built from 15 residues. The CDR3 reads CASRQTSGGTDEQFF. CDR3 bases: TGTGCCAGCAGACAGACTAGCGGGGGTACGGATGAGCAGTTCTTC.

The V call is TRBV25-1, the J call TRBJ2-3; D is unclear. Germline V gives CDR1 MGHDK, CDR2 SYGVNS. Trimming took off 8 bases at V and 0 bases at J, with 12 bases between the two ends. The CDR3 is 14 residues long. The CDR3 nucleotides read TGTGCCAGCGAAGGAGCCTTCAGCACAGATACGCAGTATTTT. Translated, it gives CASEGAFSTDTQYF. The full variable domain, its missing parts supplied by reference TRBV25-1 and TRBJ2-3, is EADIYQTPRYLVIGTGKKITLECSQTMGHDKMYWYQQDPGMELHLIHYSYGVNSTEKGDLSSESTVSRIRTEHFPLTLESARPSHTSQYLCASEGAFSTDTQYFGPGTRLTVL.

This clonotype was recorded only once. The CDR3 loop is CASSIGYEGFQETQYF. As DNA, the CDR3 is TGTGCCAGTAGTATAGGGTACGAAGGTTTCCAAGAGACCCAGTACTTC. The chain employs TRBV19 and TRBJ2-5; no reliable D call. Germline lookup yields CDR1 LNHDA and CDR2 SQIVND (reference sequence). V gave up 1 base and J gave up 1 base, with 13 bases separating them. The CDR3 totals 16 residues. Full variable domain (rest looked up from reference TRBV19 and TRBJ2-5): DGGITQSPKYLFRKEGQNVTLSCEQNLNHDAMYWYRQDPGQGLRLIYYSQIVNDFQKGDIAEGYSVSREKKESFPLTVTSAQKNPTAFYLCASSIGYEGFQETQYFGPGTRLLVL.

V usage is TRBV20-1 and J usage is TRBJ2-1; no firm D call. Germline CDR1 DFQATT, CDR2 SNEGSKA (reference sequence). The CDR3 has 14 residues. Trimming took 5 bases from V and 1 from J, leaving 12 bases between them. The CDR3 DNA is TGCAGTGCTGCTGATGACATATCCTACAATGAGCAGTTCTTC. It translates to CSAADDISYNEQFF.